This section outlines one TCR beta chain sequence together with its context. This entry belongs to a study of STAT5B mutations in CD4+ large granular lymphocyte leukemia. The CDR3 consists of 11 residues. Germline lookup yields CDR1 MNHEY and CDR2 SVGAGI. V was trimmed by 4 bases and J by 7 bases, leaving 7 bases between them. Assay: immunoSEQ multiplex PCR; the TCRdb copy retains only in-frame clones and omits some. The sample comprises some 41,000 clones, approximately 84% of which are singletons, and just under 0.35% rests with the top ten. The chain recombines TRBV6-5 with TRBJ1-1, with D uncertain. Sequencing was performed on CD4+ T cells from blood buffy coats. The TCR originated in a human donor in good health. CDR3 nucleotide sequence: TGTGCCAGCAGTTCGGGTGTTGAAGCTTTCTTT. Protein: CASSSGVEAFF.